The clone carrying this T cell receptor (beta chain) was detected only once. This CDR3 is built from 14 residues. Trimming removed 1 base from V and 2 bases from J, with 6 bases in between. Germline values: CDR1 LGHNA, CDR2 YSLEER. This sample was included in a study of OX40 agonist ivuxolimab in advanced cancers. Profiling relied on immunoSEQ multiplex PCR, and the TCRdb table lists in-frame clones only, not all of them. The sample holds tens of thousands of clones; 80% to 90% are singletons and the top ten take roughly 40%. The sample consisted of CD4+ or CD8+ T cells sorted from blood, taken in a trial of the OX40 agonist ivuxolimab. This chain uses TRBV4-3 with TRBJ1-5; D remains ambiguous. The TCR was taken from an adult with an advanced solid tumor such as melanoma, head and neck, liver or kidney cancer. The CDR3 loop is CASSQAWGNQPQHF. CDR3 bases: TGCGCCAGCAGCCAAGCCTGGGGCAATCAGCCCCAGCATTTT.